This TCR beta chain came from a study of OX40 agonist ivuxolimab in advanced cancers. In the study overall: Of the participants, 40% had some prior anti-PD-1, anti-PD-L1 or anti-CTLA-4 therapy, which was allowed.

The ends were cut back, 4 bases at V and 6 bases at J, with 12 bases in the middle. The CDR3 loop spans 13 amino acids. Germline assignment: CDR1 MGHRA and CDR2 YSYEKL. TCRdb's table, derived via immunoSEQ multiplex PCR, lists solely in-frame clones and lacks some. The table shows roughly 26,000 clones, with around 90% occurring only once. The chain carries TRBV4-1 and TRBJ1-1; D gene uncertain. The receptor comes from an adult with an advanced solid tumor such as melanoma, head and neck, liver or kidney cancer. This material consisted of CD4+ or CD8+ T cells sorted from blood, taken in a trial of the OX40 agonist ivuxolimab. This CDR3 is CASSLLTFAEAFF. The CDR3 DNA reads as TGCGCCAGCAGCCTTCTGACTTTTGCTGAAGCTTTCTTT.